This T cell receptor (beta chain) appears in the sequencing data of a study of human T cells and chemical hapten exposure. Study-wide background: Patch tests applied 0.01% DPC to the upper back and were scored after 6 days. Minor volume differences among pooled libraries chiefly drove per-sample TCR yield variation. Study-wide points: Controls had significantly fewer large CDR3 similarity clusters than were formed by expanded TCRs.

TCRdb used MiXCR to reprocess the RACE reads, holding one entry per CDR3 protein. In the table there are 350,000 or so distinct CDR3 sequences, around 7% of which are singletons. As for this clonotype: Its target is unknown.

The sample's time point: patch test 1, 2 weeks after DPC sensitization. Treatment specified: therapeutic diphenylcyclopropenone sensitization with weekly scalp DPC. This TCR derives from a woman younger than 35 with alopecia areata. Some clones in this sample may be carry-over from other donors' samples. Sequenced material: whole blood, taken in connection with sensitization to the hapten diphenylcyclopropenone (DPC).

For the CDR3, the DNA is TGTGCCATCAGTCCCGGGACCGCATTGAGCGAGCAGTACTTC. This gives the protein CAISPGTALSEQYF. V gene TRBV10-3 combines with J gene TRBJ2-7; D tentatively reads TRBD1 or TRBD2 (5 bases each). CDR1 ENHRY and CDR2 SYGVKD come from the germline V gene. This CDR3 has 14 amino acids. V shed 5 bases and J shed 6 bases, with 17 bases lying between them.